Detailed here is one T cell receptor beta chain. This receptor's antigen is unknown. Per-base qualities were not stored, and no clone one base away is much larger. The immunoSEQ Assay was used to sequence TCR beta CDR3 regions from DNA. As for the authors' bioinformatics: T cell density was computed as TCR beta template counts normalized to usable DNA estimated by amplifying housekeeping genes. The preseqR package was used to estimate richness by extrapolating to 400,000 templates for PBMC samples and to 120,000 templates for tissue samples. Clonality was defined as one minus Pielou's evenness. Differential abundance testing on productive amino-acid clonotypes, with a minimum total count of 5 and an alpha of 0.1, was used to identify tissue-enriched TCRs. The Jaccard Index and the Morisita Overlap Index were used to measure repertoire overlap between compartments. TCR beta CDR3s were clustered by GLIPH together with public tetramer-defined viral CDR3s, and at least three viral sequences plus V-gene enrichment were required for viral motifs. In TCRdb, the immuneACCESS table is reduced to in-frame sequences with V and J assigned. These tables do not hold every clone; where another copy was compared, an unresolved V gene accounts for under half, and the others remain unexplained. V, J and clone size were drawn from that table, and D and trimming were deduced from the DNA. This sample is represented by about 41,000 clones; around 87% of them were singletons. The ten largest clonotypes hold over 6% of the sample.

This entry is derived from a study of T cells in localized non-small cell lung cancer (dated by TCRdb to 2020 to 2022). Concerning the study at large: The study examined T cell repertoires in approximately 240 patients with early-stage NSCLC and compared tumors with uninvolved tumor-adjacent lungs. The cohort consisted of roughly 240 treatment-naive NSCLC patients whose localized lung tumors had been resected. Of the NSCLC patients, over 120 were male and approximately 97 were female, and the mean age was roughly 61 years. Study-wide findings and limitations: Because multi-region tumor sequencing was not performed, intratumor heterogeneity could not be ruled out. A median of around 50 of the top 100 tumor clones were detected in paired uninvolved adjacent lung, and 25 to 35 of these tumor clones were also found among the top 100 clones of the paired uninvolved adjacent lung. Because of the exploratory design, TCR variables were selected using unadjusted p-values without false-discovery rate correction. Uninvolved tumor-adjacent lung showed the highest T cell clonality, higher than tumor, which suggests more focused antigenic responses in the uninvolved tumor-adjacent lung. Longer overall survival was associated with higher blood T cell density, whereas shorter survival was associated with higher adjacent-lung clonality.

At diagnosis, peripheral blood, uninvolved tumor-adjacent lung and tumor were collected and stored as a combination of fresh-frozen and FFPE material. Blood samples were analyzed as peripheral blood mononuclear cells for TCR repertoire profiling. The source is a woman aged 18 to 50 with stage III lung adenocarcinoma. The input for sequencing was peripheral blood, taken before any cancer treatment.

The CDR3 region has the sequence CASNVQGFYGYTF. The DNA sequence is as follows: TGTGCCAGCAATGTACAGGGGTTCTATGGCTACACCTTC. In this chain, TRBV6-6 is recombined with TRBJ1-2, and 7 bases in between align with TRBD1. Compared with germline, V lacks 7 bases and J lacks 4 bases; bases without a gene match: 6. The CDR3 has 13 amino acids, counting the end cysteine and phenylalanine. Only the CDR3 portion is preserved as DNA: 39 bases, with reading frame beginning at the first base. The germline V gene encodes CDR1 MNHNY and CDR2 SVGAGI (reference sequence).